The T cell receptor (beta chain) described here comes from a study of shared clonotypes between healthy human individuals. General study results and limits: Clonotype sharing among the donors was expected to vary with sequencing depth. It was observed that 5% to 6.5% of naive CD4 clonotypes were shared across a few donors. Naive subsets generally had larger estimated richness than memory subsets.

The CDR3 covers 14 residues. CDR1 SEHNR and CDR2 FQNEAQ come from the germline V gene (reference sequence). After removal of 5 bases from V and 5 bases from J, the junction contained 6 bases not matched to a gene. Sequencing used immunoSEQ multiplex PCR; TCRdb keeps in-frame clones, though not all of them. The sample holds approximately 1.9 million clones, just under 95% seen once. In the naive CD8 group, cells lacked CD45RO and were positively selected for CCR7, so terminally differentiated effector memory CD45RA+ cells were left out. This clone was recorded only once. Its antigen remains unknown. The sample consisted of naive CD8+ T cells from PBMCs. This chain uses TRBV7-9 with TRBJ2-7, with 10 bases identical to TRBD2. This sequence was found in a young man in good health. Some clones in this sample may be carry-over from other donors' samples. CDR3 DNA sequence: TGTGCCAGCAGCACAGCGGGAGGGCCCGACGAGCAGTACTTC. Its translation is CASSTAGGPDEQYF. Supplemented by reference TRBV7-9 and TRBJ2-7, the full variable domain reads DTGVSQNPRHKITKRGQNVTFRCDPISEHNRLYWYRQTLGQGPEFLTYFQNEAQLEKSRLLSDRFSAERPKGSFSTLEIQRTEQGDSAMYLCASSTAGGPDEQYFGPGTRLTVT.